The clone carrying this TCR beta chain has at least ten counts. This entry is derived from a study of T-cell reconstitution after alpha-beta-depleted transplantation in children. Unique molecular identifiers were incorporated into the prepared TCRbeta library. MiXCR, applied by TCRdb to the PCR reads, yields one record per CDR3 protein. The sample lists approximately 97,000 distinct CDR3 sequences, roughly 6% occurring once. Germline assignment: CDR1 SGHRS and CDR2 YFSETQ. Trimming stripped 0 bases from V and 5 bases from J, with 8 bases between. The CDR3 contains 13 residues. This clonotype originated in a female patient between 2 and 15 years old who had a stem cell transplant for Fanconi anemia, so the T cells may come from the graft donor. The material was PBMCs, mostly from graft donor cells, obtained 60 days after TCRalphabeta/CD19-depleted stem cell transplant. The chain combines TRBV5-1 with TRBJ1-2; TRBD1 is a possible D gene (6 bases). The CDR3 nucleotides are TGCGCCAGCAGCTTGGACAGGGCATATGGCTACACCTTC. Translating gives CASSLDRAYGYTF. The full variable domain, in which reference TRBV5-1 and TRBJ1-2 provide the parts outside the CDR3, is KAGVTQTPRYLIKTRGQQVTLSCSPISGHRSVSWYQQTPGQGLQFLFEYFSETQRNKGNFPGRFSGRQFSNSRSEMNVSTLELGDSALYLCASSLDRAYGYTFGSGTRLTVV.